This T cell receptor beta chain was sequenced during a study of beta chain features in type 1 diabetes. On the study more broadly: Sorted cells numbering roughly 100,000,000 were examined across all samples.

Study-wide results and limits: For type 1 diabetes patients, VDJ junctions showed fewer insertions and more deletions.

This clone was seen a few times. The target antigen is unknown. Sequencing targeted expressed TCRB transcripts, as all isolated RNA had been reverse transcribed. Assay: immunoSEQ multiplex PCR; the TCRdb copy retains only in-frame clones and omits some. The sample yields under 250,000 clones, roughly an eighth seen once. The source of this sequence is a woman aged 40 to 55 in good health. Sequenced input: naive CD4+ T cells from blood.

The CDR3 sequence is CASSVRDRGAEAFF. The DNA for the CDR3 is TGTGCCAGCAGCGTTCGGGACAGGGGGGCTGAAGCTTTCTTT. V usage is TRBV9 and J usage is TRBJ1-1; 11 bases line up with TRBD1. From germline, CDR1 is SGDLS and CDR2 YYNGEE. This CDR3 is 14 amino acids long. The V gene end was trimmed by 2 bases and the J gene end by 6 bases; junction bases not matched to a gene: 3.